The 18 T cell receptor beta chains below were found in one sample sequenced in a study of cytomegalovirus exposure and HLA in healthy donors. Use of 60 Vbeta and 13 Jbeta primers characterized the PCR. Repertoires were generated with immunoSEQ multiplex PCR, while TCRdb's copy carries only in-frame clones and drops some. There are about 170,000 clones in the sample; 76% occur only once, and about 0.8% lies in the top ten. The sequenced sample consisted of PBMCs. All receptors come from a female donor in good health and CMV-seronegative.

The chain is built from TRBV18 and TRBJ2-5; possible D gene TRBD2, 6 bases. Trimming removed 3 bases from V and 5 bases from J, with 16 bases in between. CDR1 is KGHSH and CDR2 is LQKENI in the germline V gene. This CDR3 contains 15 residues. The CDR3 DNA is TGTGCCAGCTCACCGGGAGGTGGGGCGGCGGAGACCCAGTACTTC. Translation gives CASSPGGGAAETQYF.

In its sample, this clone was seen a few times. The chain is built from TRBV19 and TRBJ1-2, with unresolved D. V was cut by 4 bases and J by 8 bases, with 11 bases left in between. The germline gives CDR1 LNHDA, CDR2 SQIVND (reference sequence). The CDR3 totals 12 residues. The CDR3 bases are TGTGCCAGTAGTAATCAACTCGGGGGCTACACCTTC. This codes for CASSNQLGGYTF.

This chain links TRBV5-8 with TRBJ2-1; no clear D gene. Looked up from germline, CDR1 is SGHTS and CDR2 is YDEGEE. This CDR3 has 13 amino acids. The ends were cut back, 3 bases at V and 8 bases at J, with 12 bases in the middle. This CDR3 reads CASSSLSLYEQFF. CDR3 nucleotide sequence: TGTGCCAGCAGCTCTTTGTCCCTCTATGAGCAGTTCTTC.

In its sample, this clone was seen once. The chain joins TRBV7-2 to TRBJ1-5; D ambiguous. V gave up 1 base and J gave up 11 bases, with 18 bases separating them. Germline V lookup: CDR1 SGHTA, CDR2 FQGNSA. The CDR3 length is 15 residues. CDR3 sequence reads: CASSLESGTPEAQHF. The CDR3 nucleotides are TGTGCCAGCAGCTTAGAATCCGGTACCCCGGAGGCCCAGCATTTT.

The chain is built from TRBV29-1 and TRBJ1-3; D is uncertain. The CDR3 loop spans 12 amino acids. Trimming shortened V by 4 bases and J by 6 bases, and 10 bases separated the two germline ends. Per the germline V gene, CDR1 is SQVTM and CDR2 is ANQGSEA. CDR3 DNA sequence: TGCAGCGTTGCGTATAACTTAAACACCATATATTTT. Its translation is CSVAYNLNTIYF.

This clone was counted a few times. This chain joins TRBV11-1 and TRBJ2-2; no definite D call. The V end was cut by 3 bases, the J end by 8 bases, with 13 bases between. The CDR3 length is 14 residues. Per the germline V gene, CDR1 is SGHAT and CDR2 is FQDESV (reference sequence). The CDR3: CASSFISIAGELFF. DNA for the CDR3: TGTGCCAGCAGCTTTATTTCAATCGCGGGGGAGCTGTTTTTT.

The chain links TRBV7-2 to TRBJ1-1; D unclear. Germline loops: CDR1 SGHTA, CDR2 FQGNSA. The CDR3 has 16 amino acids. Deletions cut 1 base from V and 1 base from J, with 13 bases between. As DNA, the CDR3 is TGTGCCAGCAGCTTAGTTCCGGTACTAACGAACACTGAAGCTTTCTTT. As protein: CASSLVPVLTNTEAFF.

This clone appeared a single time. The chain employs TRBV2 and TRBJ1-4; 7 nucleotides agree with TRBD1. This CDR3 contains 15 residues. Germline V gene data show CDR1 as SNHLY and CDR2 as FYNNEI. V trimming: 4 bases; J trimming: 5 bases; junction bases outside the gene matches: 7. The CDR3 DNA follows: TGTGCCAGCAGTGTGGAGGGGGCATCGAATGAAAAACTGTTTTTT. It codes for CASSVEGASNEKLFF.

The chain uses TRBV29-1 and TRBJ1-2, with 7 nucleotides matching TRBD1. V was clipped by 5 bases and J by 4 bases; unmatched bases: 4. This CDR3 has 12 residues. The germline V gene encodes CDR1 SQVTM and CDR2 ANQGSEA. CDR3 DNA: TGCAGCGTTTTCGACAGGGCCTATGGCTACACCTTC. Its translation is CSVFDRAYGYTF.

This chain links TRBV15 with TRBJ2-6; D uncertain. CDR3 size: 17 residues. V gave up 1 base and J gave up 0 bases, with 10 bases separating them. Germline CDR1 reads LNHNV; CDR2 reads YYDKDF (reference sequence). CDR3 in DNA: TGTGCCACCAGCAGAGGAGAATCGTTCTCTGGGGCCAACGTCCTGACTTTC. This sequence encodes CATSRGESFSGANVLTF.

The chain recombines TRBV4-3 with TRBJ2-5; the match to TRBD1 covers 10 bases. V was pared by 0 bases and J by 5 bases, with 3 bases of the junction left unmatched. Per the germline V gene, CDR1 is LGHNA and CDR2 is YSLEER. The CDR3 covers 15 residues. CDR3 DNA sequence: TGCGCCAGCAGCCAAGAGACAGGGGGCAGGGAGACCCAGTACTTC. Protein: CASSQETGGRETQYF.

This clone was seen a few times. The V call is TRBV9, the J call TRBJ1-1; 7 nucleotides align to TRBD1. Germline values: CDR1 SGDLS, CDR2 YYNGEE. The CDR3 spans 13 residues. The trim removed 4 bases at V and 1 base at J, leaving 1 base unmatched. This CDR3 reads CASSKGANTEAFF. The CDR3 nucleotides read TGTGCCAGCAGCAAGGGGGCGAACACTGAAGCTTTCTTT.

V and J are TRBV5-4 and TRBJ2-2, with a weak D call TRBD2 (6 bases). CDR1 is SGHNT, CDR2 YYREEE, per germline (reference sequence). Trimming cost V 4 bases and J 2 bases, with 18 bases left between them. CDR3 length equals 17 residues. The CDR3 region is CASSRGLERLNTGELFF. Written as DNA, the CDR3 is TGTGCCAGCAGCCGGGGACTCGAACGACTAAACACCGGGGAGCTGTTTTTT. The whole variable domain, filled in from reference TRBV5-4 and TRBJ2-2, reads ETGVTQSPTHLIKTRGQQVTLRCSSQSGHNTVSWYQQALGQGPQFIFQYYREEENGRGNFPPRFSGLQFPNYSSELNVNALELDDSALYLCASSRGLERLNTGELFFGEGSRLTVL.

This chain links TRBV4-3 with TRBJ2-7; 7 nucleotides line up with TRBD1. In germline, CDR1 is LGHNA, CDR2 YSLEER. This CDR3 has 15 residues. Trimming cost V 1 base and J 9 bases; bases outside gene matches: 12. The chain's CDR3 is CASSQAAGQVNVQYF. The CDR3 DNA is TGCGCCAGCAGCCAAGCCGCCGGACAGGTGAATGTGCAGTACTTC.

V and J are TRBV5-1 and TRBJ1-2; 7 bases fit TRBD1. Germline V gene sequence: CDR1 SGHRS, CDR2 YFSETQ. The V and J ends lost 3 bases and 6 bases, in that order; junction bases with no gene match: 2. The CDR3 extends over 12 amino acids. CDR3 nucleotide sequence: TGCGCCAGCAGCTGGGACAGAGATGGCTACACCTTC. This translates into CASSWDRDGYTF.

This sequence joins TRBV7-2 and TRBJ1-1; D unclear. This CDR3 region has 13 residues. Trimming shortened V by 5 bases and J by 5 bases, and 12 bases separated the two germline ends. Per the germline V gene, CDR1 is SGHTA and CDR2 is FQGNSA. CDR3 coding DNA: TGTGCCAGCAGCCTCCCAGTACGTACTGAAGCTTTCTTT. It codes for CASSLPVRTEAFF.

This clone was found once. The V and J genes are TRBV2 and TRBJ1-6, with 7 bases lining up with TRBD1. The CDR3 contains 15 residues. The germline gives CDR1 SNHLY, CDR2 FYNNEI. Trimming at V came to 8 bases and at J to 7 bases, leaving 11 bases not matched to a gene. CDR3 region: CASSSRQGSNSPLHF. As DNA, the CDR3 is TGTGCCAGCTCTTCAAGACAGGGTAGCAATTCACCCCTCCACTTT.

This clone came up a few times. The chain employs TRBV4-1 and TRBJ1-4; D perhaps matches TRBD1 (5 bases). The germline gives CDR1 MGHRA, CDR2 YSYEKL. This CDR3 is 15 amino acids long. Trimming took off 0 bases at V and 7 bases at J, with 12 bases between the two ends. CDR3 protein: CASSQEGRAPEKLFF. CDR3 nucleotides: TGCGCCAGCAGCCAAGAGGGCAGGGCCCCTGAAAAACTGTTTTTT.